These 26 T cell receptor beta chains were sequenced from one sample in a study of radiation and T cells in renal cell carcinoma. Time point reported: baseline pretreatment blood. Treatment here: 15 Gy SBRT to primary tumor, nephrectomy 4 weeks later. Sequencing used immunoSEQ multiplex PCR; TCRdb keeps in-frame clones, though not all of them. The sample includes about 59,000 clones, approximately 84% of them seen just once. Sequencing was performed on blood, taken from a patient whose treatment included radiotherapy and nephrectomy. The origin of the receptors is a man aged 55 to 69 with renal cell carcinoma.

The chain combines TRBV14 with TRBJ2-5; 7 nucleotides align to TRBD1. The CDR3 loop spans 14 amino acids. Trimming at V came to 3 bases and at J to 9 bases, leaving 10 bases not matched to a gene. The germline V gene has CDR1 SGHDN and CDR2 FVKESK. Here the CDR3 DNA reads TGTGCCAGCAGCCAGACGGGACAGACTTCGGCCCAGTACTTC. This sequence encodes CASSQTGQTSAQYF.

The genes are TRBV27 and TRBJ2-3; no reliable D call. This CDR3 is 15 amino acids long. Germline-derived CDR1 and CDR2 are MNHEY and SMNVEV (reference sequence). V was trimmed by 3 bases and J by 2 bases, leaving 12 bases between them. CDR3 sequence reads: CASSLWGDDTDTQYF. CDR3 coding DNA: TGTGCCAGCAGTTTGTGGGGTGATGACACAGATACGCAGTATTTT.

The gene calls are TRBV29-1 and TRBJ1-2; D is undetermined. V shed 3 bases and J shed 4 bases, with 12 bases lying between them. From germline, CDR1 is SQVTM and CDR2 ANQGSEA. The CDR3 is 13 residues long. The CDR3 DNA sequence: TGCAGCGTTGATCTCGCAGGAAGCTATGGCTACACCTTC. It codes for CSVDLAGSYGYTF.

The chain employs TRBV25-1 and TRBJ1-2; tentatively, D is TRBD1 (5 bases). The CDR3 covers 15 residues. Trimming took off 6 bases at V and 2 bases at J, with 16 bases between the two ends. Germline CDR1 and CDR2: MGHDK and SYGVNS. The DNA for the CDR3 is TGTGCCAGCAGATCCGTTGGGGACGAAAACTATGGCTACACCTTC. Translated: CASRSVGDENYGYTF.

The rearrangement uses TRBV5-5 and TRBJ1-2; 7 bases are a match to TRBD1. Per the germline V gene, CDR1 is SGHKS and CDR2 is YYEKEE (reference sequence). V lost 4 bases, J lost 2 bases, and 5 bases stayed unmatched. The CDR3 totals 14 residues. The CDR3 spells CASSPGQENYGYTF. The CDR3, as DNA: TGTGCCAGCAGCCCCGGACAGGAGAACTATGGCTACACCTTC.

This clone was observed a few times. V gene TRBV7-9 combines with J gene TRBJ2-1, with D unclear. CDR1 is SEHNR, CDR2 FQNEAQ, per germline (reference sequence). The CDR3 is 13 residues long. V was shortened by 1 base and J by 9 bases, with 10 bases between the two germline ends. CDR3 in DNA: TGTGCCAGCAGCTTAGGTCGGGTCCTTGAGCAGTTCTTC. Translating it yields CASSLGRVLEQFF.

The rearrangement uses TRBV11-3 and TRBJ2-1; D possibly matches TRBD1 or TRBD2 (5 bases each). The CDR3 has 13 amino acids. Germline V gene sequence: CDR1 SGHNT, CDR2 YENEEA. The V gene lost 6 bases and the J gene lost 10 bases, with 16 bases spanning the gap. In DNA, the CDR3 is TGTGCCAGCAGTTCATTACGCCGGGACGAGCAGTTCTTC. Translating it yields CASSSLRRDEQFF.

The J gene is TRBJ2-1, the V gene TRBV9; D gene ambiguous. This CDR3 has 14 amino acids. With 0 bases removed from V and 7 bases from J, the gap between germline ends came to 11 bases. The germline CDR1 and CDR2 sequences are SGDLS and YYNGEE. CDR3 residues: CASSVALRYNEQFF. DNA of the CDR3: TGTGCCAGCAGCGTAGCACTACGTTATAATGAGCAGTTCTTC.

The chain couples TRBV19 to TRBJ2-3; 8 bases fit TRBD2. Trimming cost V 5 bases and J 0 bases; bases outside gene matches: 7. Germline assignment: CDR1 LNHDA and CDR2 SQIVND (reference sequence). The CDR3 has 16 residues. The CDR3 sequence is CASSSRTSRSTDTQYF. Here the CDR3 DNA reads TGTGCCAGTAGTTCGCGGACTAGCAGAAGCACAGATACGCAGTATTTT. Together with reference TRBV19 and TRBJ2-3, the CDR3 gives the full variable domain: DGGITQSPKYLFRKEGQNVTLSCEQNLNHDAMYWYRQDPGQGLRLIYYSQIVNDFQKGDIAEGYSVSREKKESFPLTVTSAQKNPTAFYLCASSSRTSRSTDTQYFGPGTRLTVL.

V usage is TRBV27 and J usage is TRBJ2-2; D perhaps matches TRBD1 (6 bases). CDR1 MNHEY and CDR2 SMNVEV come from the germline V gene (reference sequence). The CDR3 runs 14 residues. Trimming left V 5 bases short and J 6 bases short, with 13 bases between. CDR3 bases: TGTGCCAGCAGTGCCAACAGGGCCGCCGGGGAGCTGTTTTTT. Protein sequence: CASSANRAAGELFF.

The chain joins TRBV25-1 to TRBJ2-7; 11 bases are a match to TRBD1. CDR1 and CDR2 (germline): MGHDK, SYGVNS. There are 15 residues in the CDR3. Trimming at V came to 4 bases and at J to 5 bases, leaving 7 bases not matched to a gene. CDR3 sequence (DNA): TGTGCCAGCAGTGGGACAGGGGGCGCGGTGGACGAGCAGTACGTC. The encoded protein is CASSGTGGAVDEQYV.

The V call is TRBV7-2, the J call TRBJ2-6; D assignment may be TRBD1 or TRBD2 (5 bases each). This CDR3 spans 16 amino acids. The V and J ends lost 5 bases and 3 bases respectively, with 14 bases between them. The germline CDR1 and CDR2 sequences are SGHTA and FQGNSA. For the CDR3, the DNA is TGTGCCAGCAGCCTGGGACCGCCGAATGGGGCCAACGTCCTGACTTTC. This codes for CASSLGPPNGANVLTF.

V gene TRBV10-3 combines with J gene TRBJ1-6, with D possibly being TRBD1 (5 bases). The germline CDR1 and CDR2 sequences are ENHRY and SYGVKD. Trimming removed 4 bases at V and 7 bases at J, with 8 bases between. CDR3 length equals 13 residues. CDR3 region: CAISVGGNSPLHF. CDR3 nucleotide sequence: TGTGCCATCAGTGTGGGGGGAAATTCACCCCTCCACTTT.

This clone appeared a single time. The chain carries TRBV6-6 and TRBJ1-1; D unclear. The CDR3 covers 13 residues. Trimming removed 5 bases from V and 0 bases from J, with 7 bases in between. Germline V lookup: CDR1 MNHNY, CDR2 SVGAGI (reference sequence). Here the CDR3 reads CASSTDLNTEAFF. The CDR3 bases are TGTGCCAGCAGTACCGACCTGAACACTGAAGCTTTCTTT.

This chain joins TRBV5-1 and TRBJ2-1; the D gene is possibly TRBD1 (7 bases). The V end lost 4 bases, the J end lost 4 bases, and 18 bases lay between the germline ends. Germline CDR1 reads SGHRS; CDR2 reads YFSETQ. The CDR3 contains 16 residues. CDR3 bases: TGCGCCAGCAGCCTGGATGCGGGACAGAGATACAATGAGCAGTTCTTC. Translation gives CASSLDAGQRYNEQFF.

The chain links TRBV27 to TRBJ2-2; D gene ambiguous. CDR3 length equals 14 residues. V lost 5 bases to trimming and J lost 3 bases, with 10 bases between them. CDR1 is MNHEY and CDR2 is SMNVEV in the germline V gene (reference sequence). The CDR3 DNA sequence: TGTGCCAGCAGTCCCAGATCCCACACCGGGGAGCTGTTTTTT. Translating it yields CASSPRSHTGELFF.

This chain links TRBV6-6 with TRBJ2-3; 11 nucleotides align to TRBD2. The ends lost 3 bases at V and 5 bases at J; junction bases unmatched: 4. CDR1 MNHNY and CDR2 SVGAGI come from the germline V gene (reference sequence). CDR3 length: 15 residues. The DNA of the CDR3 is TGTGCCAGCAGTTATAGCGGGGGGGCCGGAGATACGCAGTATTTT. This gives the protein CASSYSGGAGDTQYF.

The chain links TRBV21-1 to TRBJ2-2; TRBD2 is the table's D call, not checked against the DNA. TRBV21-1 is annotated as a pseudogene. This CDR3 is built from 15 residues. The DNA for the CDR3 is TGTGCCAGCAGCAAAGTAGAAATAGCAAGCGGGGAGCTGTTTTTT. Protein: CASSKVEIASGELFF.

In this sample, this clone turned up a few times. The chain is built from TRBV11-1 and TRBJ1-1, with TRBD1 identical over 7 bases. Germline CDR1 reads SGHAT; CDR2 reads FQDESV (reference sequence). The CDR3 loop spans 18 amino acids. V shed 5 bases, J shed 0 bases, and the junction held 15 bases outside the gene matches. The CDR3 is CASSPLSGTALMNTEAFF. The CDR3 DNA is TGTGCCAGCAGCCCATTGTCGGGGACAGCACTAATGAACACTGAAGCTTTCTTT.

This clone appeared once. The CDR3 DNA reads TGTGCCAGCAGTGAAACGGCTAGCGGGTCGTCCTACGAGCAGTACGTC. Protein: CASSETASGSSYEQYV. V gene TRBV2 combines with J gene TRBJ2-7, with 8 bases that match TRBD2. In germline, CDR1 is SNHLY, CDR2 FYNNEI. The CDR3 extends over 16 amino acids. V gave up 2 bases and J gave up 1 base; unmatched junction bases: 7.

The rearrangement joins TRBV11-2 to TRBJ2-7, with D possibly TRBD2 on 5 matching bases. V was shortened by 0 bases and J by 6 bases, with 12 bases between the two germline ends. The CDR3 consists of 14 residues. CDR1 and CDR2 (germline): SGHAT, FQNNGV. CDR3 nucleotides: TGTGCCAGCAGCTTAGATAATCAACTAGGCGAGCAGTACGTC. It codes for CASSLDNQLGEQYV.

The chain is built from TRBV18 and TRBJ2-5; 14 bases agree with TRBD2. The junction had 2 bases not matched to a gene; V was cut back by 0 bases and J by 5 bases. Per germline, CDR1 KGHSH and CDR2 LQKENI. The CDR3 length is 16 residues. The DNA for the CDR3 is TGTGCCAGCTCACCACCGGGACTAGCGGGAGTGGAGACCCAGTACTTC. Its translation: CASSPPGLAGVETQYF.

J is TRBJ2-7 and V is TRBV19; D remains unclear. Trimming took off 10 bases at V and 7 bases at J, with 20 bases between the two ends. CDR3 length equals 13 residues. CDR1 and CDR2 (germline): LNHDA, SQIVND (reference sequence). Here the CDR3 reads CAIPYQFYGEQYF. CDR3 nucleotides: TGTGCCATCCCATACCAATTCTATGGAGAGCAGTACTTC.

The V and J genes are TRBV11-2 and TRBJ2-1, with 9 bases aligning to TRBD2. CDR1 and CDR2 from the germline V gene are SGHAT and FQNNGV. Trimming cost V 6 bases and J 4 bases; bases outside gene matches: 10. The CDR3 runs to 16 residues. CDR3 amino acids: CASRSVRAGGYNEQFF. As DNA, the CDR3 is TGTGCCAGCAGATCCGTTCGGGCGGGAGGGTACAATGAGCAGTTCTTC.

The genes are TRBV5-4 and TRBJ1-2; 11 bases line up with TRBD1. With V trimmed by 2 bases and J by 7 bases, 7 bases remained unmatched. The germline V gene has CDR1 SGHNT and CDR2 YYREEE (reference sequence). The CDR3 spans 15 residues. CDR3 amino acids: CASSFPDRGHFGYTF. The CDR3 bases are TGTGCCAGCAGCTTCCCGGACAGGGGGCATTTTGGCTACACCTTC.

This chain connects TRBV5-4 to TRBJ1-2; no reliable D call. The CDR3 runs to 16 residues. The germline CDR1 and CDR2 sequences are SGHNT and YYREEE (reference sequence). V was clipped by 0 bases and J by 5 bases, with 17 bases between them. This CDR3 is CASSLGGQAITYGYTF. The CDR3 coding sequence is TGTGCCAGCAGCTTGGGAGGTCAGGCGATCACGTATGGCTACACCTTC.